This T cell receptor beta chain derives from a study of T cells in Graves' hyperthyroidism and ophthalmopathy. Across the study: Once the initial diagnosis was made, peripheral blood was obtained before any treatment. General study points: Ophthalmopathy was predicted by the model a median of roughly 6.7 months ahead of onset. Researchers found most expanded thyroid clonotypes above 0.001 in blood as well.

This clonotype has a count of ten or more. Its specificity is not known. Germline CDR1 and CDR2: GTSNPN and SVGIG (reference sequence). The CDR3 loop spans 13 amino acids. V shed 1 base, J shed 4 bases, and the junction held 4 bases outside the gene matches. There were TCR beta CDR3 regions amplified from RNA transcripts. Using the HTBI primer set, a first-round RT-PCR was run on the TCR CDR3. TCRdb re-analysed the multiplex PCR reads in MiXCR, keeping a single row per CDR3 protein. Of about 350,000 distinct CDR3 sequences listed, less than 20% are singletons. Lactation, pregnancy, other autoimmune disease or uncontrolled infection led to exclusion of patients.

The receptor comes from a middle-aged woman with Graves' ophthalmopathy. The V call is TRBV30, the J call TRBJ2-7; 7 bases match TRBD2. The sample was blood. The CDR3 nucleotides read TGTGCCTGGAGTGGGGCGGGAGCGTACGAGCAGTACTTC. This codes for CAWSGAGAYEQYF.